These 21 T cell receptor beta chains originate from one sample sequenced in a study of beta chain features in type 1 diabetes. Expressed TCRB transcripts were sequenced because the isolated RNA had all been reverse transcribed beforehand. Data came from immunoSEQ multiplex PCR; TCRdb stores just in-frame clones and leaves some out. Here the sample spans about 230,000 clones, 16% being singletons. Their antigens are not known. Findings and limits, study-wide: Across all four CD4+ subsets, people with type 1 diabetes showed modestly shorter TCRB CDR3s.

Sequencing was done on a sample of naive CD4+ T cells from blood. These receptors came from a young man with type 1 diabetes.

J is TRBJ1-1 and V is TRBV28; D unclear. The V gene's germline CDR1 is MDHEN and CDR2 SYDVKM. The CDR3 runs to 11 residues. Trimming cost V 2 bases and J 3 bases, with 1 base left between them. Here the CDR3 reads CASSLDTEAFF. CDR3 nucleotides: TGTGCCAGCAGTTTAGACACTGAAGCTTTCTTT. Supplemented by reference TRBV28 and TRBJ1-1, the full variable domain reads DVKVTQSSRYLVKRTGEKVFLECVQDMDHENMFWYRQDPGLGLRLIYFSYDVKMKEKGDIPEGYSVSREKKERFSLILESASTNQTSMYLCASSLDTEAFFGQGTRLTVV.

V and J are TRBV29-1 and TRBJ2-5; TRBD1 matches 8 bases. The CDR3 has 14 residues. CDR1 is SQVTM, CDR2 ANQGSEA, per germline. V shed 2 bases and J 5 bases; nucleotides not matched to a gene: 7. Written as DNA, the CDR3 is TGCAGCGTTGAAACGTCGGACAGGGCTGAGACCCAGTACTTC. Translated: CSVETSDRAETQYF.

This clone was seen a few times. The chain uses TRBV4-2 and TRBJ2-1; D ambiguous. Between the trimmed V and J ends, which lost 0 bases and 6 bases, there was a span of 12 bases. The CDR3 sequence is 15 residues long. Germline V gene data show CDR1 as LGHNA and CDR2 as YNFKEQ. For the CDR3, the DNA is TGTGCCAGCAGCCAAGAAGGGCAGGTCAGCAATGAGCAGTTCTTC. Its protein is CASSQEGQVSNEQFF.

This clone turned up a few times. V and J are TRBV7-9 and TRBJ2-7, with D possibly being TRBD1 (5 bases). Per the germline V gene, CDR1 is SEHNR and CDR2 is FQNEAQ (reference sequence). The CDR3 sequence is 14 residues long. The ends were cut back, 4 bases at V and 5 bases at J, with 15 bases in the middle. The CDR3 region has the DNA TGTGCCAGCAGCTCAGACCGACAGACGGACGAGCAGTACTTC. It encodes CASSSDRQTDEQYF.

The chain links TRBV30 to TRBJ1-1, with TRBD1 identical over 7 bases. The germline V gene encodes CDR1 GTSNPN and CDR2 SVGIG (reference sequence). V lost 1 base and J lost 2; bases outside the gene matches: 4. The CDR3 has 14 amino acids. This chain's CDR3 is CAWSGGQVNTEAFF. In nucleotides, the CDR3 is TGTGCCTGGAGTGGAGGACAGGTAAACACTGAAGCTTTCTTT.

The chain uses TRBV7-2 and TRBJ2-1; 9 bases fit TRBD1. The trim removed 8 bases at V and 4 bases at J, leaving 9 bases unmatched. Germline CDR1 SGHTA, CDR2 FQGNSA. The CDR3 totals 15 residues. CDR3 bases: TGTGCCAGCTCAGCCTTGGGACAGGGTTACAATGAGCAGTTCTTC. Protein: CASSALGQGYNEQFF. The full variable domain, in which reference TRBV7-2 and TRBJ2-1 provide the parts outside the CDR3, is GAGVSQSPSNKVTEKGKDVELRCDPISGHTALYWYRQSLGQGLEFLIYFQGNSAPDKSGLPSDRFSAERTGGSVSTLTIQRTQQEDSAVYLCASSALGQGYNEQFFGPGTRLTVL.

The chain carries TRBV6-5 and TRBJ2-1; 8 nucleotides match TRBD2. The CDR3 contains 15 residues. The junction had 7 bases not matched to a gene; V was cut back by 2 bases and J by 7 bases. CDR1 is MNHEY, CDR2 SVGAGI, per germline. The CDR3 sequence: CASSYARLASNEQFF. The CDR3 region has the DNA TGTGCCAGCAGTTACGCTAGACTAGCGTCGAATGAGCAGTTCTTC.

The J gene is TRBJ1-5, the V gene TRBV30, with D perhaps TRBD1 (6 bases). V was shortened by 4 bases and J by 2 bases, with 12 bases between the two germline ends. Looked up from germline, CDR1 is GTSNPN and CDR2 is SVGIG (reference sequence). This CDR3 spans 14 amino acids. CDR3 protein: CAWTAGQRNQPQHF. The CDR3 nucleotides read TGTGCCTGGACTGCCGGACAGCGCAATCAGCCCCAGCATTTT.

Only a few counts were recorded for this clone. The chain joins TRBV5-1 to TRBJ2-3; 8 nucleotides match TRBD1. The J segment lost 4 bases and the V segment lost 4 bases, leaving 5 bases of the junction unmatched. Germline CDR1 reads SGHRS; CDR2 reads YFSETQ. This CDR3 is 14 amino acids long. The CDR3 loop reads CASSPGQGPDTQYF. For the CDR3, the DNA is TGCGCCAGCAGCCCAGGACAGGGCCCAGATACGCAGTATTTT.

This chain links TRBV10-3 with TRBJ2-7; 9 bases line up with TRBD1. The J segment lost 5 bases and the V segment lost 10 bases, leaving 9 bases of the junction unmatched. The CDR3 covers 13 residues. Germline CDR1 is ENHRY and CDR2 is SYGVKD. The CDR3 region is CATTGQGNDEQYF. The CDR3 DNA follows: TGTGCCACGACGGGACAGGGCAACGACGAGCAGTACTTC.

This clone was picked up a small number of times. This sequence joins TRBV7-2 and TRBJ2-1; D is undetermined. V was trimmed by 5 bases and J by 4 bases, leaving 6 bases between them. Germline CDR1 and CDR2: SGHTA and FQGNSA. This CDR3 comprises 12 residues. The CDR3 here is CASSLTYNEQFF. As DNA, the CDR3 is TGTGCCAGCAGCCTGACATACAATGAGCAGTTCTTC.

The CDR3 is CASSLGDPMVYEQYF. In DNA form, the CDR3 reads TGTGCCAGCAGCTTGGGAGACCCAATGGTCTACGAGCAGTACTTC. This chain links TRBV5-4 with TRBJ2-7; the D is unclear. V dropped 0 bases and J dropped 3 bases, with 13 bases sitting between them. Germline V gene sequence: CDR1 SGHNT, CDR2 YYREEE (reference sequence). The CDR3 has 15 residues.

The rearrangement links TRBV27 to TRBJ2-3; D ambiguous. The CDR3 covers 14 residues. The germline gives CDR1 MNHEY, CDR2 SMNVEV (reference sequence). The germline V and J ends were trimmed by 11 bases and 0 bases, with 15 bases remaining between them. The CDR3 DNA reads TGTGCCTGTCGGCGCGCGGCAAGCACAGATACGCAGTATTTT. Protein product: CACRRAASTDTQYF.

This clone was seen only a few times. The chain is built from TRBV14 and TRBJ2-5; D gene uncertain. From germline, CDR1 is SGHDN and CDR2 FVKESK. The CDR3 sequence is 15 residues long. With 6 bases removed from V and 0 bases from J, the gap between germline ends came to 14 bases. The DNA of the CDR3 is TGTGCCAGCAGTCTCGTGACAAGACACCAAGAGACCCAGTACTTC. Its translation: CASSLVTRHQETQYF. The entire variable domain, with the rest obtained from reference TRBV14 and TRBJ2-5, is as follows: EAGVTQFPSHSVIEKGQTVTLRCDPISGHDNLYWYRRVMGKEIKFLLHFVKESKQDESGMPNNRFLAERTGGTYSTLKVQPAELEDSGVYFCASSLVTRHQETQYFGPGTRLLVL.

This rearrangement joins TRBV27 to TRBJ2-4, with unresolved D. The V gene's germline CDR1 is MNHEY and CDR2 SMNVEV (reference sequence). The CDR3 is made up of 16 amino acids. V was pared by 5 bases and J by 2 bases, with 16 bases between. The DNA for the CDR3 is TGTGCCAGCAGTCCCATCAGTCCCCTTACCAAAAACATTCAGTACTTC. Translation gives CASSPISPLTKNIQYF.

This clone turned up a few times. The V call is TRBV7-7, the J call TRBJ2-5; D gene unclear. The CDR3 runs to 13 residues. Trimming removed 1 base from V and 1 base from J, with 4 bases in between. The germline gives CDR1 SSHAT, CDR2 FNYEAQ (reference sequence). CDR3 sequence (DNA): TGTGCCAGCAGCTTAGGGTTCCAAGAGACCCAGTACTTC. It translates to CASSLGFQETQYF.

This clone turned up a few times. The chain recombines TRBV4-1 with TRBJ1-2; D is possibly TRBD1 (5 bases). CDR1 and CDR2 from the germline V gene are MGHRA and YSYEKL. Trimming took 4 bases from V and 0 from J, leaving 12 bases between them. This CDR3 has 15 amino acids. CDR3 in amino acids: CASSPGRGTNYGYTF. CDR3 nucleotides: TGCGCCAGCAGCCCAGGGCGAGGGACTAACTATGGCTACACCTTC.

This clone was seen a few times. The chain employs TRBV30 and TRBJ1-2, with D tentatively TRBD1 (5 bases). This CDR3 region has 13 residues. Germline lookup yields CDR1 GTSNPN and CDR2 SVGIG (reference sequence). V was pared by 3 bases and J by 4 bases, with 12 bases between. The CDR3 nucleotides are TGTGCCTGGAGGAGGGGACTGGGCTATGGCTACACCTTC. This translates into CAWRRGLGYGYTF.

The chain employs TRBV18 and TRBJ2-5; 10 bases align to TRBD2. The CDR3 totals 18 residues. Germline V gene data show CDR1 as KGHSH and CDR2 as LQKENI. V trimming: 3 bases; J trimming: 4 bases; junction bases outside the gene matches: 14. The CDR3 region is CASSPRLGTSGISETQYF. CDR3 DNA sequence: TGTGCCAGCTCACCCCGCCTAGGAACTAGCGGGATCTCAGAGACCCAGTACTTC.

This clone showed up just a few times. The V gene is TRBV7-2, the J gene TRBJ2-7; 8 nucleotides agree with TRBD1. The CDR3 loop spans 14 amino acids. Germline lookup yields CDR1 SGHTA and CDR2 FQGNSA. Trimming removed 5 bases from V and 2 bases from J; junction bases left unmatched: 5. Written as DNA, the CDR3 is TGTGCCAGCAGCACTTGGACAGGGACCTACGAGCAGTACTTC. Its translation is CASSTWTGTYEQYF.

This chain connects TRBV29-1 to TRBJ1-5; D is ambiguous. The V end was cut by 2 bases, the J end by 3 bases, with 8 bases between. Germline loops: CDR1 SQVTM, CDR2 ANQGSEA. The CDR3 sequence is 13 residues long. The CDR3 DNA reads TGCAGCGTTGAATGGGGAGACAATCAGCCCCAGCATTTT. This codes for CSVEWGDNQPQHF.